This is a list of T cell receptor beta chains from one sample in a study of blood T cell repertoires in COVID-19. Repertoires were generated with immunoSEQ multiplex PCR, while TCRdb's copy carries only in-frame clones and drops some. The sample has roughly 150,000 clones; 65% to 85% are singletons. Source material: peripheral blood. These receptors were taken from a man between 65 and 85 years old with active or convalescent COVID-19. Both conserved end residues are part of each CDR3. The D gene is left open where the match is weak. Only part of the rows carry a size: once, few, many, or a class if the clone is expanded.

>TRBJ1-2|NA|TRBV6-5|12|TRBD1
CASGRTGEGYTF
TGTGCCAGCGGAAGAACAGGGGAGGGCTACACCTTC
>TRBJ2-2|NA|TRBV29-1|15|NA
CSVETPGLYTGELFF
TGCAGCGTTGAAACCCCAGGGTTATACACCGGGGAGCTGTTTTTT
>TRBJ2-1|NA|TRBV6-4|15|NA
CASSDSVRIRSEQFF
TGTGCCAGCAGTGATTCTGTCAGAATTAGGAGTGAGCAGTTCTTC
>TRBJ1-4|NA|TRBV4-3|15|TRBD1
CASSQGPTGSEKLFF
TGCGCCAGCAGCCAAGGGCCGACAGGGAGTGAAAAACTGTTTTTT
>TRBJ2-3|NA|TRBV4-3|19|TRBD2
CASSQEGLAGGRHTDTQYF
TGCGCCAGCAGCCAGGAAGGACTAGCGGGGGGCCGGCACACAGATACGCAGTATTTT
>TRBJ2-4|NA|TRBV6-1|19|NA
CASSEFPLTGGATKNIQYF
TGTGCCAGCAGTGAATTCCCCCTAACGGGGGGCGCGACCAAAAACATTCAGTACTTC
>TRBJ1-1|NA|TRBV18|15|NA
CASSPPSLKNTEAFF
TGTGCCAGCTCACCACCCAGTCTGAAAAACACTGAAGCTTTCTTT
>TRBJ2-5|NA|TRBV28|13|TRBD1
CASRTQGAETQYF
TGTGCCAGCAGGACCCAGGGGGCGGAGACCCAGTACTTC
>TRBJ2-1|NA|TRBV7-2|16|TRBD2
CASSLGASGSGDEQFF
TGTGCCAGCAGCTTAGGGGCTAGCGGGAGTGGGGATGAGCAGTTCTTC
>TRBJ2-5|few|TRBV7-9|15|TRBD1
CASSKGTGIQETQYF
TGTGCCAGCAGCAAAGGGACAGGTATACAAGAGACCCAGTACTTC
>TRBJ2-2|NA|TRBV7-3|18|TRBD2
CASSFKTSGRAWTGELFF
TGTGCCAGCAGCTTCAAGACTAGCGGGAGGGCGTGGACCGGGGAGCTGTTTTTT
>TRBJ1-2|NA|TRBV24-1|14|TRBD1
CATSVGQGNYGYTF
TGTGCCACCAGTGTTGGACAGGGAAACTATGGCTACACCTTC
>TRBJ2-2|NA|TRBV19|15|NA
CASSKPGGHTGELFF
TGTGCCAGTAGTAAGCCAGGGGGGCACACCGGGGAGCTGTTTTTT
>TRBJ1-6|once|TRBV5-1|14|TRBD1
CASGQGLVGSPLHF
TGCGCCAGCGGACAGGGGTTGGTAGGGTCACCCCTCCACTTT
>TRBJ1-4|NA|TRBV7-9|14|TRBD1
CASSLRDSNEKLFF
TGTGCCAGCAGCCTCCGGGACAGTAATGAAAAACTGTTTTTT
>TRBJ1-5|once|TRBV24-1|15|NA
CATSDATGKNQPQHF
TGTGCCACCAGTGACGCCACAGGGAAGAATCAGCCCCAGCATTTT
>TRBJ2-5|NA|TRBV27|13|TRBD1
CASSTGQQETQYF
TGTGCCAGCAGTACGGGACAGCAAGAGACCCAGTACTTC
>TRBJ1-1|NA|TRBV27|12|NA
CASSFGSTEAFF
TGTGCCAGCAGTTTTGGGAGCACTGAAGCTTTCTTT
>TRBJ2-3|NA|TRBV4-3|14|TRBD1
CASSQDRGTDTQYF
TGCGCCAGCAGCCAGGACAGGGGCACAGATACGCAGTATTTT
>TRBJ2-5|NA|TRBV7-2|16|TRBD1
CASSLASTGGQETQYF
TGTGCCAGCAGCTTAGCGTCAACAGGGGGCCAAGAGACCCAGTACTTC
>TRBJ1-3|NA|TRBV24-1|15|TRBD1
CATSDTRGAGNTIYF
TGTGCCACCAGTGACACCAGGGGGGCTGGAAACACCATATATTTT
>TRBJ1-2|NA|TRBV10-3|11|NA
CAIRGGYGYTF
TGTGCCATCAGGGGGGGGTATGGCTACACCTTC
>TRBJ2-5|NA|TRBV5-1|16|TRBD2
CASSSGLAGSQETQYF
TGCGCCAGCAGCTCAGGACTAGCGGGGTCCCAAGAGACCCAGTACTTC
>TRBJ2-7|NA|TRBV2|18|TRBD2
CASSEARGLAVLPYEQYF
TGTGCCAGCAGTGAAGCTAGGGGACTAGCGGTTCTTCCCTACGAGCAGTACTTC